This is a list of T cell receptor beta chains from one sample in a study of graft-versus-host responses after intestinal transplantation. The method was immunoSEQ multiplex PCR; TCRdb's version includes in-frame clones alone and lacks a portion of them. The data show about 120,000 clones, approximately 92% seen once. Antigens of these TCRs are unknown. The source was unstimulated CD8+ T cells sorted from spleen or lymph node cells, collected before intestinal transplant. These receptors originate from a human donor who received an intestinal transplant. The CDR3 runs from the conserved cysteine through the conserved F or W. The order of the fields is V gene, CDR3 protein.

>TRBV29-1
CSVEDRTANTGELFF
>TRBV6-1
CASSLGGGSEQYF
>TRBV30
CSGDTQYF
>TRBV5-6
CASSLGQGNYGYTF
>TRBV4-1
CASGGGRGYTF
>TRBV7-9
CASSSGGKSVDEQYF
>TRBV30
CAWSARDGVTRTGELFF
>TRBV19
CATLDSGTEAFF
>TRBV27
CASSLGGGGYSGANVLTF
>TRBV2
CASSDAGIAPYEQYF
>TRBV6-6
CASSSYDDRAYNEQFF
>TRBV6-1
CASSDWGRHEQFF
>TRBV6-5
CASSREPQREYEQFF
>TRBV6-6
CASSYNSGRVGDTQYF
>TRBV5-6
CASQGGSHYGYTF
>TRBV4-1
CASSQDYNEQFF
>TRBV27
CASGRGYHEQYF
>TRBV7-8
CASSSVLNEQFF
>TRBV27
CASSTSGSYEQYF
>TRBV4-1
CASSPLADEYNEQFF
>TRBV27
CASSSRPAGVTDTQYF
>TRBV28
CASSLYRSQETQYF
>TRBV6-5
CASSGVRTQYF
>TRBV4-1
CASSHPGLAVSGANVLTF